These 20 T cell receptor beta chains originate from one sample sequenced in a study of cytomegalovirus exposure and HLA in healthy donors. PCR amplification relied on 60 Vbeta primers (plus 13 Jbeta primers). Sequenced by immunoSEQ multiplex PCR; TCRdb stores in-frame clones only, minus some. Seen here are more than 150,000 clones, around 80% observed once, and the top ten hold 2% to 2.5%. The sample taken for sequencing was PBMCs. The receptors derive from a woman aged 25 to 39 in good health and CMV-seropositive.

The chain combines TRBV11-3 with TRBJ1-2; 9 nucleotides line up with TRBD1. The CDR3 consists of 18 residues. The V gene's germline CDR1 is SGHNT and CDR2 YENEEA. The trim removed 5 bases at V and 1 base at J, leaving 14 bases unmatched. CDR3 DNA sequence: TGTGCCAGCAGCGGCTCCGGGACAGGGCAAGACCGTAACTATGGCTACACCTTC. It encodes CASSGSGTGQDRNYGYTF.

The chain is built from TRBV11-1 and TRBJ1-1; 7 nucleotides match TRBD1. The germline V gene has CDR1 SGHAT and CDR2 FQDESV (reference sequence). This CDR3 has 16 residues. Trimming took 4 bases from V and 8 from J; bases not matched to a gene: 16. The CDR3 DNA sequence: TGTGCCAGCAGCTCTAGGGGGCTCATCGGGACCCTCGAAGCTTTCTTT. It codes for CASSSRGLIGTLEAFF.

The chain links TRBV6-1 to TRBJ1-6; possibly TRBD1 for D (5 bases). This CDR3 is 13 amino acids long. Trimming removed 10 bases from V and 8 bases from J, with 15 bases in between. The germline CDR1 and CDR2 sequences are MNHNS and SASEGT. The CDR3 sequence: CATRWQGYSPLHF. DNA for the CDR3: TGTGCCACCCGCTGGCAGGGTTATTCACCCCTCCACTTT.

Of note for this clone: Additional DNA sequences in this sample encode the identical CDR3. The CDR3 protein is CASSQDRLNSYEQYF. CDR3 bases: TGCGCCAGCAGCCAAGACAGGCTAAACTCCTACGAGCAGTACTTC. The V and J genes are TRBV4-3 and TRBJ2-7; D is unresolved. Germline V gene lookup returns CDR1 LGHNA and CDR2 YSLEER. V lost 0 bases and J lost 0, with 9 bases in between. CDR3 length equals 15 residues.

The chain employs TRBV13 and TRBJ2-2, with 10 positions matching TRBD1. The CDR3 covers 17 residues. Trimming took 3 bases from V and 2 from J; bases not matched to a gene: 6. Germline V lookup: CDR1 PRHDT, CDR2 FYEKMQ (reference sequence). CDR3 DNA sequence: TGTGCCAGCAGCTTCGGGGACAGGGGCCCTAACACCGGGGAGCTGTTTTTT. This codes for CASSFGDRGPNTGELFF.

The chain uses TRBV6-5 and TRBJ2-5; TRBD2 aligns across 13 bases. V shed 6 bases, J shed 11 bases, and the junction held 9 bases outside the gene matches. Germline V gene lookup returns CDR1 MNHEY and CDR2 SVGAGI. The CDR3 is made up of 14 amino acids. In DNA, the CDR3 is TGTGCCAGCAGCGGGACTAGCGGGATTCGGGAGCAGTACTTC. Its protein product is CASSGTSGIREQYF.

The rearrangement links TRBV7-2 to TRBJ2-1, with 7 bases identical to TRBD2. V gave up 2 bases and J gave up 7 bases; unmatched junction bases: 11. The germline V gene has CDR1 SGHTA and CDR2 FQGNSA. The CDR3 extends over 16 amino acids. For the CDR3, the DNA is TGTGCCAGCAGCTTAACTGCGACTAGCCGCTCGAATGAGCAGTTCTTC. Its translation is CASSLTATSRSNEQFF.

This rearrangement joins TRBV19 to TRBJ2-5, with TRBD2 identical over 7 bases. There are 13 residues in the CDR3. With 8 bases clipped from V and 5 bases from J, the junction kept 8 bases outside the gene matches. Per germline, CDR1 LNHDA and CDR2 SQIVND (reference sequence). CDR3: CASGDSAGETQYF. In DNA, the CDR3 is TGTGCCAGTGGGGACTCAGCGGGGGAGACCCAGTACTTC.

The chain is built from TRBV6-4 and TRBJ2-7; D is unclear. V lost 2 bases and J lost 4, with 9 bases in between. The CDR3 runs 13 residues. Germline V lookup: CDR1 MRHNA, CDR2 SNTAGT. CDR3 protein: CASSDEVGYEQYF. The CDR3 DNA sequence: TGTGCCAGCAGTGACGAAGTCGGGTACGAGCAGTACTTC.

The rearrangement uses TRBV5-6 and TRBJ2-3; 10 nucleotides align to TRBD2. The germline V gene has CDR1 SGHDT and CDR2 YYEEEE. With 2 bases clipped from V and 2 bases from J, the junction kept 2 bases outside the gene matches. The CDR3 is made up of 15 amino acids. Here the CDR3 reads CASSLAGGTTDTQYF. The CDR3 DNA reads TGTGCCAGCAGCTTAGCGGGGGGGACCACAGATACGCAGTATTTT.

In the case of this clone: At one of its ends the junction is not consistent with the germline gene, which may arise from a read error. V usage is TRBV9 and J usage is TRBJ1-1, with a tentative D call TRBD1 (5 bases). CDR1 and CDR2 from the germline V gene are SGDLS and YYNGEE. This CDR3 contains 14 residues. Written as DNA, the CDR3 is TGTGCCAGCAGCGTAACCGGGGGGAACGCTGAAGCTTTCTTT. Its translation is CASSVTGGNAEAFF.

This clone came up a few times. V and J are TRBV9 and TRBJ1-4, with 8 bases lining up with TRBD1. The V segment lost 3 bases and the J segment 8 bases; nucleotides outside the gene matches: 9. Germline V CDR1 and CDR2: SGDLS, YYNGEE. There are 15 residues in the CDR3. In DNA form, the CDR3 reads TGTGCCAGCAGCGCCAGGGGGCGGCCTAGGGAAAAACTGTTTTTT. It specifies CASSARGRPREKLFF.

The chain has TRBV19 and TRBJ2-7, with D tentatively TRBD1 (5 bases). V was clipped by 3 bases and J by 4 bases, with 13 bases between them. CDR1 LNHDA and CDR2 SQIVND come from the germline V gene (reference sequence). The CDR3 runs to 14 residues. The CDR3 loop is CASSISQGGYEQYF. CDR3 in DNA: TGTGCCAGTAGTATTAGTCAGGGCGGATACGAGCAGTACTTC.

The rearrangement uses TRBV18 and TRBJ1-1, with 10 bases lining up with TRBD1. The CDR3 totals 15 residues. Trimming took 3 bases from V and 7 from J; bases not matched to a gene: 8. Germline-derived CDR1 and CDR2 are KGHSH and LQKENI. The CDR3 DNA reads as TGTGCCAGCTCACCGACCGGGACAGGGGAATTTGAAGCTTTCTTT. It yields the protein CASSPTGTGEFEAFF.

This clone was seen just once. The rearrangement links TRBV6-6 to TRBJ2-5; TRBD2 matches 12 bases. Germline CDR1 is MNHNY and CDR2 is SVGAGI (reference sequence). The length of the CDR3 is 14 residues. Unmatched junction bases numbered 3, after V lost 6 bases and J lost 4 bases. The CDR3 loop is CASSMTSGRETQYF. CDR3 bases: TGTGCCAGCAGCATGACTAGCGGGAGAGAGACCCAGTACTTC.

The gene calls are TRBV9 and TRBJ2-5; possibly TRBD1 for D (6 bases). V was clipped by 4 bases and J by 0 bases, with 13 bases between them. The germline CDR1 and CDR2 sequences are SGDLS and YYNGEE. This CDR3 contains 15 residues. The CDR3 DNA follows: TGTGCCAGCAGCCCCTCAGGACAGAACCAAGAGACCCAGTACTTC. Translated, it gives CASSPSGQNQETQYF.

As concerns this clone: The junction shows a germline mismatch at one end, possibly a read error. This chain links TRBV7-9 with TRBJ2-7, with 11 bases aligning to TRBD1. The CDR3 totals 15 residues. Germline V gives CDR1 SEHNR, CDR2 FQNEAQ (reference sequence). CDR3 coding DNA: TGTTCCAGCAGCCCTCCGGGACAGGGGGCCTACGAGCAGTACTTC. Translated, it gives CSSSPPGQGAYEQYF.

This clone has only a few counts. J is TRBJ2-5 and V is TRBV19, with D perhaps TRBD2 (7 bases). V lost 3 bases, J lost 5 bases, and 25 bases lay in between. The CDR3 covers 18 residues. Germline V gene data show CDR1 as LNHDA and CDR2 as SQIVND (reference sequence). CDR3 nucleotides: TGTGCCAGTAGTATGGCCCCCCCCCGAGTCTCGGGGGGCGAGACCCAGTACTTC. Amino acids: CASSMAPPRVSGGETQYF.

The rearrangement joins TRBV29-1 to TRBJ2-1, with 10 bases fitting TRBD2. The CDR3 loop spans 18 amino acids. J was trimmed by 3 bases and V by 4 bases; bases with no gene match: 15. Germline-derived CDR1 and CDR2 are SQVTM and ANQGSEA. CDR3 nucleotide sequence: TGCAGCGTTGTGGAGGCTAGCGGGGGATCCCTAATCTACAATGAGCAGTTCTTC. Residues: CSVVEASGGSLIYNEQFF.

The rearrangement uses TRBV5-6 and TRBJ1-2; 7 nucleotides line up with TRBD1. V gave up 5 bases and J gave up 4 bases; unmatched junction bases: 8. Germline V gives CDR1 SGHDT, CDR2 YYEEEE. This CDR3 is built from 14 residues. The CDR3 reads CASSPTGWAYGYTF. The CDR3 DNA follows: TGTGCCAGCAGTCCGACAGGGTGGGCCTATGGCTACACCTTC.